The 16 T cell receptor beta chains below were found in one sample sequenced in a study of regulatory T cells in long-lasting Graves disease. Time point specified: persistent/refractory GD, antithyroid drugs over 5 years with positive TRAb. PBMCs were the source of the RNA used for TCR sequencing. For TCR beta, libraries came from iRepertoire HTBI primers and Arm-PCR of CDR3 regions. TCRdb independently ran MiXCR on the multiplex PCR reads; one entry per CDR3 protein. The sample lists about 470,000 distinct CDR3 sequences, roughly 20% seen once, with under 9% in the top ten. Sequencing used peripheral blood mononuclear cells (PBMCs), obtained when the disease was refractory, from a patient treated with antithyroid drugs. These receptors originate from a female donor with Graves disease.

This clonotype occurred many times. This rearrangement joins TRBV28 to TRBJ2-7; 12 nucleotides match TRBD2. The CDR3 consists of 14 residues. CDR1 MDHEN and CDR2 SYDVKM come from the germline V gene. J was trimmed by 6 bases and V by 7 bases; bases with no gene match: 7. The CDR3 sequence: CASKSTSGSPEQYF. The CDR3 DNA sequence: TGTGCCAGCAAATCGACTAGCGGGAGTCCCGAGCAGTACTTC.

The sample holds a few counts of this clonotype. V usage is TRBV28 and J usage is TRBJ1-5; 7 nucleotides align to TRBD1. The V gene end was trimmed by 7 bases and the J gene end by 4 bases; junction bases not matched to a gene: 16. CDR3 size: 17 residues. The germline CDR1 and CDR2 sequences are MDHEN and SYDVKM. CDR3 protein: CASNTVTRQGLNQPQHF. CDR3 DNA: TGTGCCAGCAACACAGTGACCCGACAGGGTCTGAATCAGCCCCAGCATTTT.

V and J are TRBV6-2 or TRBV6-3 and TRBJ2-7, with 9 bases fitting TRBD1. Germline CDR1 and CDR2: MNHEY and SVGEGT. CDR3 size: 15 residues. V trimming: 1 base; J trimming: 2 bases; junction bases outside the gene matches: 3. The DNA of the CDR3 is TGTGCCAGCAGTTACTTGGGACAGGGACCCTACGAGCAGTACTTC. It encodes CASSYLGQGPYEQYF.

The rearrangement links TRBV27 to TRBJ2-7; D remains ambiguous. The CDR3 is 12 residues long. Trimming cost V 3 bases and J 6 bases, with 9 bases left between them. From germline, CDR1 is MNHEY and CDR2 SMNVEV (reference sequence). The CDR3 region is CASSFQRGEQYF. The CDR3, as DNA: TGTGCCAGCAGTTTCCAACGAGGCGAGCAGTACTTC.

The chain has TRBV20-1 and TRBJ2-4, with D possibly called TRBD1 or TRBD2 (5 bases each). CDR1 is DFQATT, CDR2 SNEGSKA, per germline (reference sequence). The V gene lost 4 bases and the J gene lost 0 bases, with 25 bases spanning the gap. This CDR3 has 19 amino acids. The CDR3 protein is CSATSHRDAGTLAKNIQYF. CDR3 nucleotides: TGCAGTGCTACTTCGCACCGGGACGCAGGGACCCTAGCCAAAAACATTCAGTACTTC.

The CDR3 region has the DNA TGCAGCGTTGAATTTCAAGGAGCGGGCATACATTCCTACGAGCAGTACTTC. Translated: CSVEFQGAGIHSYEQYF. The rearrangement links TRBV29-1 to TRBJ2-7, with D maybe TRBD2 (6 bases). Germline assignment: CDR1 SQVTM and CDR2 ANQGSEA. Trimming removed 2 bases from V and 1 base from J, with 21 bases in between. This CDR3 is 17 amino acids long.

This clonotype was counted many times. The chain joins TRBV12-3 or TRBV12-4 to TRBJ1-5; TRBD1 aligns across 8 bases. The V segment lost 5 bases and the J segment 0 bases; nucleotides outside the gene matches: 9. This CDR3 is built from 17 residues. The CDR3 protein is CASSRDRLTRSNQPQHF. The CDR3, as DNA: TGTGCCAGCAGTCGGGACAGGCTCACCCGTAGCAATCAGCCCCAGCATTTT.

This clonotype was recorded at least ten times. This chain joins TRBV20-1 and TRBJ2-7; 8 nucleotides agree with TRBD2. Germline V lookup: CDR1 DFQATT, CDR2 SNEGSKA (reference sequence). The CDR3 runs 16 residues. Germline trimming cut 5 bases from V and 4 bases from J; bases unmatched to any gene: 16. DNA of the CDR3: TGCAGTGCTGTACTTCAATCCGGGACTAGGGTTTACGAGCAGTACTTC. Its protein product is CSAVLQSGTRVYEQYF.

This chain links TRBV4-3 with TRBJ2-3, with 14 positions matching TRBD2. The length of the CDR3 is 16 residues. Per the germline V gene, CDR1 is LGHNA and CDR2 is YSLEER. With 6 bases clipped from V and 6 bases from J, the junction kept 8 bases outside the gene matches. CDR3 protein: CASRSGTSGRGDTQYF. In DNA form, the CDR3 reads TGCGCCAGCAGGTCCGGGACTAGCGGGAGAGGGGATACGCAGTATTTT.

In this sample, this clonotype turned up once. The chain joins TRBV3-1 to TRBJ2-3, with 12 bases lining up with TRBD2. The CDR3 consists of 17 residues. Germline assignment: CDR1 LGHDT and CDR2 YNNKEL (reference sequence). The V and J ends lost 4 bases and 5 bases, in that order; junction bases with no gene match: 10. CDR3: CASSPRLAGAPGDTQYF. The CDR3 nucleotides read TGTGCCAGCAGCCCGAGACTAGCGGGAGCCCCAGGAGATACGCAGTATTTT.

This clonotype was seen only a few times. The chain employs TRBV27 and TRBJ2-7, with D possibly being TRBD2 (6 bases). The ends were cut back, 5 bases at V and 2 bases at J, with 19 bases in the middle. Germline V CDR1 and CDR2: MNHEY, SMNVEV (reference sequence). There are 16 residues in the CDR3. The CDR3 region is CASSRGSREVPYEQYF. The CDR3 coding sequence is TGTGCCAGCAGTCGTGGGTCCAGGGAGGTTCCCTACGAGCAGTACTTC.

This clonotype was recorded a few times. The rearrangement joins TRBV6-2 or TRBV6-3 to TRBJ1-1; D remains unclear. Germline V gives CDR1 MNHEY, CDR2 SVGEGT. Trimming cost V 6 bases and J 7 bases, with 9 bases left between them. The CDR3 spans 11 residues. DNA of the CDR3: TGTGCCAGCAGAAATACACTTGAAGCTTTCTTT. Its protein product is CASRNTLEAFF.

A word on this clonotype: At one boundary the junction diverges from the germline segment, which might be a read error. The rearrangement links TRBV28 to TRBJ1-4, with D maybe TRBD1 (5 bases). This CDR3 has 14 amino acids. CDR1 MDHEN and CDR2 SYDVKM come from the germline V gene. CDR3 residues: CASSLYRRNEKLSF. CDR3 nucleotides: TGTGCCAGCAGTTTATACAGGCGTAATGAAAAACTGTCTTTT.

This clonotype came up many times. Germline is not matched at one junction end, which may reflect a read error. The V gene is TRBV27, the J gene TRBJ1-5; possibly TRBD1 for D (5 bases). The germline gives CDR1 MNHEY, CDR2 SMNVEV (reference sequence). CDR3 length: 15 amino acids. The CDR3 protein is CASSPHGGSSQPQHF. The CDR3 DNA follows: TGTGCCAGCAGCCCCCATGGGGGGAGCAGTCAGCCCCAGCATTTT.

There are many counts of this clonotype. The chain combines TRBV6-1 with TRBJ2-7; the D gene could be TRBD1 or TRBD2 (5 bases each). The CDR3 loop spans 15 amino acids. The germline V gene encodes CDR1 MNHNS and CDR2 SASEGT. The V end lost 5 bases, the J end lost 0 bases, and 14 bases lay between the germline ends. In DNA form, the CDR3 reads TGTGCCAGCAGTCTCCGGGACGGAGGCTCCTACGAGCAGTACTTC. Encoded protein: CASSLRDGGSYEQYF.

This chain links TRBV6-5 with TRBJ2-4; 13 nucleotides match TRBD2. CDR3 length: 20 residues. Germline CDR1 is MNHEY and CDR2 is SVGAGI. With V trimmed by 2 bases and J by 11 bases, 21 bases remained unmatched. The CDR3 coding sequence is TGTGCCAGCAGTTACAGGCCGGACGGACTCTCCGGGACTAGCGGGAAGCTTCAGTACTTC. Its protein is CASSYRPDGLSGTSGKLQYF.